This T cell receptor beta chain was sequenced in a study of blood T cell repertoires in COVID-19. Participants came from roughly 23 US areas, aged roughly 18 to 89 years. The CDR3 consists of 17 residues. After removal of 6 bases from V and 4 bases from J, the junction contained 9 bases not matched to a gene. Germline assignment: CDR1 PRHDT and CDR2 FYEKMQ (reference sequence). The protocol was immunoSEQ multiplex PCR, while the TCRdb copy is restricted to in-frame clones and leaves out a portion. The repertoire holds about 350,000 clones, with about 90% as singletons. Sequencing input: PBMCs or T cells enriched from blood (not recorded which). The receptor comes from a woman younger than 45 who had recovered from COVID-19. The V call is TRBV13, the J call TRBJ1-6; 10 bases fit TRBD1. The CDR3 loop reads CASRPGQGHPYNSPLHF. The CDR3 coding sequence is TGTGCCAGCAGGCCGGGACAGGGGCACCCTTATAATTCACCCCTCCACTTT.